This TCR beta chain was recorded in a study of PD-L1 blockade in urothelial cancer. The trim removed 6 bases at V and 4 bases at J, leaving 5 bases unmatched. CDR3 length: 12 amino acids. CDR1 is SQVTM and CDR2 is ANQGSEA in the germline V gene. This sample's time point: peripheral blood 6 weeks after treatment start. Locally advanced or metastatic urothelial carcinoma was diagnosed in the patients. Produced via immunoSEQ multiplex PCR; TCRdb's table is partial and in-frame only. In the table there are 45,000 to 50,000 clones, roughly 80% of which are singletons. The V and J genes are TRBV29-1 and TRBJ2-7; 8 positions agree with TRBD1. The starting material was PBMCs, obtained around atezolizumab (anti-PD-L1) treatment. This receptor was identified in a man aged 70 or older with urothelial cancer. CDR3 DNA: TGCAGCGTGCAGGGGGCGGGGTACGAGCAGTACTTC. It yields the protein CSVQGAGYEQYF.